Sequencing of this T cell receptor (beta chain) was carried out in a study of Ad26.COV2.S vaccination and SARS-CoV-2 variants. Trimming cost V 5 bases and J 0 bases, with 11 bases left between them. The CDR3 is 15 amino acids. Germline V gene lookup returns CDR1 LNHDA and CDR2 SQIVND (reference sequence). Assay used: immunoSEQ multiplex PCR; TCRdb lists only in-frame clones, some missing. The table records over 400,000 clones, 75% to 90% of them present only once. Study-wide points: Substantial breadth in spike-specific CD8+ and CD4+ T cell responses was reportedly seen after vaccination.

The sample's treatment: roughly 18 received Ad26.COV2.S at low or high dose, single or two shots; about 5 received placebo; per-sample allocation not given. Sample collection was performed on day 63 after the first vaccine or placebo injection. Details on this clone: Its specificity is unknown.

The TCR sequence derives from a person aged 18-60 years who received the Ad26.COV2.S COVID-19 vaccine or a placebo. V and J are TRBV19 and TRBJ1-3, with D unresolved. The sample in question was peripheral blood, obtained in a trial of Ad26.COV2.S vaccine versus placebo. The CDR3 bases are TGTGCCAGTAGTCTGACGGCGAGCTCTGGAAACACCATATATTTT. Translated: CASSLTASSGNTIYF.